The sequence of this T cell receptor beta chain was determined in a study of blood T cell repertoires in COVID-19. For the study at large: The United States, Italy and Spain provided the acute and convalescent COVID-19 samples. T cells, B-cell-depleted T cells, or PBMCs supplied cDNA or gDNA.

CDR3 length equals 13 residues. Germline CDR1 MNHEY, CDR2 SVGAGI. The V end lost 6 bases, the J end lost 4 bases, and 9 bases lay between the germline ends. In the authors' methods: Estimates of nucleated cell counts were drawn from the amplification of reference gene primers. Measured with immunoSEQ multiplex PCR; TCRdb has only the in-frame clones, and not every one. The V and J calls and clone size are taken from that table; D and trimming were inferred from the DNA. The table has over 10,000 clones, more than 75% seen once. The sequence derives from a man between 65 and 85 years old with active COVID-19. This chain connects TRBV6-5 to TRBJ2-2; TRBD1 might be the D (6 bases). Input material: peripheral blood. CDR3 region: CASRETGTGELFF. The CDR3, as DNA: TGTGCCAGCAGGGAGACAGGCACCGGGGAGCTGTTTTTT.